This TCR beta chain emerged from a study of blood T cell repertoires in COVID-19. At the level of the study: Acute and convalescent COVID-19 specimens originated in the United States, Italy and Spain.

Enrollment of patients from Seattle took place during active infection, with longitudinal follow-up. In the authors' methods: Cell counts per sample came from amplifying reference gene primers. Using immunoSEQ multiplex PCR, the repertoire was profiled, and TCRdb retains in-frame clones only, with some absent. That table supplies the V and J calls and clone size; D and trimming were determined from the DNA. The sample holds approximately 270,000 clones; under 85% are singletons and the top ten take about 0.9%. This CDR3 is 14 amino acids long. The junction had 6 bases not matched to a gene; V was cut back by 6 bases and J by 5 bases. Germline V gives CDR1 LNHDA, CDR2 SQIVND (reference sequence).

The specimen sequenced was peripheral blood. The clonotype originates from a human donor with COVID-19, enrolled during active disease. The donor label of this sample is uncertain. V is TRBV19 and J is TRBJ2-1; 8 nucleotides align to TRBD2. CDR3 in amino acids: CASRSGGANNEQFF. As DNA, the CDR3 is TGTGCCAGTAGAAGCGGGGGCGCGAACAATGAGCAGTTCTTC.